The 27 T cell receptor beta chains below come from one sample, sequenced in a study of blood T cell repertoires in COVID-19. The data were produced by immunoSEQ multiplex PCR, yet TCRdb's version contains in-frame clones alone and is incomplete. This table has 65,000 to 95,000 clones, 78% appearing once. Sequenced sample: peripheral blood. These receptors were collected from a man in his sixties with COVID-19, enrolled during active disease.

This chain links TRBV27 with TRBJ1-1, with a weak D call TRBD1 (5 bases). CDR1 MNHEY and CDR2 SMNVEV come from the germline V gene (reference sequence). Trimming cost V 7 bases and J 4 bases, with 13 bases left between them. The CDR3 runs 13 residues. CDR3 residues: CASNLQEGTEAFF. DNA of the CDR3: TGTGCCAGCAATCTACAGGAGGGCACTGAAGCTTTCTTT.

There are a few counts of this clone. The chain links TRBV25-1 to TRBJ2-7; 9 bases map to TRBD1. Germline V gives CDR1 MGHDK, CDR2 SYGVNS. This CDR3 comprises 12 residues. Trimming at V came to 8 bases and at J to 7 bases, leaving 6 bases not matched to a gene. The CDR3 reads CASSDRGWEQYF. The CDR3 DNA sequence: TGTGCCAGCTCAGACAGGGGGTGGGAGCAGTACTTC.

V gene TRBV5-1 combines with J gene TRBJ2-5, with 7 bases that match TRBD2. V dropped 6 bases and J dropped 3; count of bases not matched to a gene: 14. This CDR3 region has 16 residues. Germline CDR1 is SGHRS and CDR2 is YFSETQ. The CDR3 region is CASNHQGSGYEETQYF. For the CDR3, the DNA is TGCGCCAGCAACCACCAGGGTAGCGGGTATGAAGAGACCCAGTACTTC.

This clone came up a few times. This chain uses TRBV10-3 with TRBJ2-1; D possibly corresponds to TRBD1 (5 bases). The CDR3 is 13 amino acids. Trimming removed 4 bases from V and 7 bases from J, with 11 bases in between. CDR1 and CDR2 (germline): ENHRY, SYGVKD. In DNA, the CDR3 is TGTGCCATCAGTGCAGCAGGGCGGAATGAGCAGTTCTTC. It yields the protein CAISAAGRNEQFF.

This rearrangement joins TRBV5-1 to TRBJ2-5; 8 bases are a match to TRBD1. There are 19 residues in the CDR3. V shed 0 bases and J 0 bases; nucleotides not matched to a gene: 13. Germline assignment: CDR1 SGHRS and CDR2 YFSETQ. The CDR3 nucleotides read TGCGCCAGCAGCTTGGTGCAGGGGGCAGCTCGGGAAAACCAAGAGACCCAGTACTTC. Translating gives CASSLVQGAARENQETQYF.

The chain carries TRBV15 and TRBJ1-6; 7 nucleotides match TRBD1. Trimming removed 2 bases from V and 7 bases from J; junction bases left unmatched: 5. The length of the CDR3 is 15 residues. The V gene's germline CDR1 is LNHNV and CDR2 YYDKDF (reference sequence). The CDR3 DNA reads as TGTGCCACCAGCAGATTCCGGGACAGCAATTCACCCCTCCACTTT. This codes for CATSRFRDSNSPLHF.

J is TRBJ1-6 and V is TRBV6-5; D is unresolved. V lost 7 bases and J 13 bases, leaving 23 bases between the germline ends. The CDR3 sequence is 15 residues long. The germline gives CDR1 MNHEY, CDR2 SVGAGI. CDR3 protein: CASNPQRSGRGPLHF. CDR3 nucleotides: TGTGCCAGCAACCCCCAACGGAGCGGGCGAGGGCCCCTCCACTTT.

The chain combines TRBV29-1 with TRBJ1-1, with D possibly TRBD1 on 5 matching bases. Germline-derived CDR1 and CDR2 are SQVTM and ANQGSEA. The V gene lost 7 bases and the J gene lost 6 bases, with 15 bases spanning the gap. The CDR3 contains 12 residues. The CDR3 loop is CSGGNWGPEAFF. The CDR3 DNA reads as TGCAGCGGCGGGAATTGGGGCCCTGAAGCTTTCTTT.

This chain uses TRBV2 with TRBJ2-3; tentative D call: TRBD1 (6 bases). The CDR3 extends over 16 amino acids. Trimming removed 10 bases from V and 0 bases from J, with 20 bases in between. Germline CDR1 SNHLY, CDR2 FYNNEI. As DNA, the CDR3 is TGTGCCACTCTGGACAGTGAGCGATTTAGCACAGATACGCAGTATTTT. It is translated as CATLDSERFSTDTQYF.

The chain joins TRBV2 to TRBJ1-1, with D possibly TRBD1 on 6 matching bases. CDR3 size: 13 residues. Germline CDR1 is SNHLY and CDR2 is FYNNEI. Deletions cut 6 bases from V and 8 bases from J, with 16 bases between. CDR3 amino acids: CASRESTGGEAFF. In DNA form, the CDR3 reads TGTGCCAGCAGGGAATCGACAGGTGGCGAAGCTTTCTTT.

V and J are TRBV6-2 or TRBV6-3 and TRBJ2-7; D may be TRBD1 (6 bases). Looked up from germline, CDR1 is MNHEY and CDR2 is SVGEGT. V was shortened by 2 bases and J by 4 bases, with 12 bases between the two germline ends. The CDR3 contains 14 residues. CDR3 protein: CASSYPGAVYEQYF. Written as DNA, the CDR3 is TGTGCCAGCAGTTACCCAGGGGCGGTGTACGAGCAGTACTTC.

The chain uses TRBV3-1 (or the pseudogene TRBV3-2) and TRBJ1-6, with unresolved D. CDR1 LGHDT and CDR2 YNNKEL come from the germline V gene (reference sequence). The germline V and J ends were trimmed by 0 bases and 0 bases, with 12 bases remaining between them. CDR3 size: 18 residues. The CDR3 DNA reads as TGTGCCAGCAGCCAAGATATGGTTCCTAGCTCCTATAATTCACCCCTCCACTTT. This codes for CASSQDMVPSSYNSPLHF.

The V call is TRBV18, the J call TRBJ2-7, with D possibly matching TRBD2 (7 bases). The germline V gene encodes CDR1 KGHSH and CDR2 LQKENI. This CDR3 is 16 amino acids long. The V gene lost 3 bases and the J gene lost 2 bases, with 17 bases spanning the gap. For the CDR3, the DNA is TGTGCCAGCTCACCTTTAGAGGGGGGGACGCCCTACGAGCAGTACTTC. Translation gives CASSPLEGGTPYEQYF.

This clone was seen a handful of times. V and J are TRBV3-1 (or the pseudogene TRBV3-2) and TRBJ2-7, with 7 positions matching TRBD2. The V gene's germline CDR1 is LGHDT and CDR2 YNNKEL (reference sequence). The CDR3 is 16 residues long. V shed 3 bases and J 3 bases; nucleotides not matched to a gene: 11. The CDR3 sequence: CASSHSLAGAIYEQYF. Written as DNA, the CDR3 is TGTGCCAGCAGCCACTCTCTTGCGGGAGCGATCTACGAGCAGTACTTC.

For the CDR3, the DNA is TGTGCCACCTTCGGAGGGGTTGGAAACACCATATATTTT. Protein sequence: CATFGGVGNTIYF. This rearrangement joins TRBV6-5 to TRBJ1-3; the D gene is possibly TRBD1 (5 bases). The CDR3 consists of 13 residues. The V gene lost 10 bases and the J gene lost 3 bases, with 13 bases spanning the gap. Germline lookup yields CDR1 MNHEY and CDR2 SVGAGI.

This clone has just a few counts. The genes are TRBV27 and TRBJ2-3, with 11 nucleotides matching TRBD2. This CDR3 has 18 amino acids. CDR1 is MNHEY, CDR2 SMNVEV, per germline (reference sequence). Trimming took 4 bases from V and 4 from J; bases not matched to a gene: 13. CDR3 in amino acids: CASSSAPPTSGRPDTQYF. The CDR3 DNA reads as TGTGCCAGCAGTTCCGCACCCCCTACTAGCGGGAGACCAGATACGCAGTATTTT.

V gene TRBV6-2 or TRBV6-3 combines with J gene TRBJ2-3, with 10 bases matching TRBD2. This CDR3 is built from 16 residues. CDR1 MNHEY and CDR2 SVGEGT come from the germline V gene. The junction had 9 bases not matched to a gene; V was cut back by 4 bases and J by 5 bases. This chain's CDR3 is CASSLPAGGPVDTQYF. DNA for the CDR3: TGTGCCAGCAGTTTACCAGCGGGAGGGCCGGTAGATACGCAGTATTTT.

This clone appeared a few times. For the CDR3, the DNA is TGTGCCAGCACCTCCTTCACAGATACGCAGTATTTT. Protein sequence: CASTSFTDTQYF. This chain connects TRBV12-3 or TRBV12-4 to TRBJ2-3; D gene unclear. The CDR3 is 12 amino acids. The germline V and J ends were trimmed by 7 bases and 2 bases, with 7 bases remaining between them.

The CDR3 sequence: CASSTPGLAVNEQFF. The CDR3 DNA sequence: TGTGCCAGCAGTACCCCCGGACTAGCGGTAAATGAGCAGTTCTTC. The V call is TRBV6-5, the J call TRBJ2-1; 10 bases fit TRBD2. The CDR3 is 15 residues long. Per the germline V gene, CDR1 is MNHEY and CDR2 is SVGAGI. V shed 5 bases, J shed 7 bases, and the junction held 8 bases outside the gene matches.

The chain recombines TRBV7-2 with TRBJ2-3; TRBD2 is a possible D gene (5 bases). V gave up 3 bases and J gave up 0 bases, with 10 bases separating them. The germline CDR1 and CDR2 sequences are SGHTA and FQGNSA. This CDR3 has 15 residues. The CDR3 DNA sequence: TGTGCCAGCAGCTTTGGACGGGGTAGCACAGATACGCAGTATTTT. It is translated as CASSFGRGSTDTQYF.

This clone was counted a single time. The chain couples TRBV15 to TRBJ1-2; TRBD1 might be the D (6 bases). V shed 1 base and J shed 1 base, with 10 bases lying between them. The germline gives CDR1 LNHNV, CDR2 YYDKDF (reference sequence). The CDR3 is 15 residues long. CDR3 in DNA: TGTGCCACCAGCAGAGGACAGGACCTTAACTATGGCTACACCTTC. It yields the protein CATSRGQDLNYGYTF. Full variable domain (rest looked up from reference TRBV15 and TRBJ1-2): DAMVIQNPRYQVTQFGKPVTLSCSQTLNHNVMYWYQQKSSQAPKLLFHYYDKDFNNEADTPDNFQSRRPNTSFCFLDIRSPGLGDTAMYLCATSRGQDLNYGYTFGSGTRLTVV.

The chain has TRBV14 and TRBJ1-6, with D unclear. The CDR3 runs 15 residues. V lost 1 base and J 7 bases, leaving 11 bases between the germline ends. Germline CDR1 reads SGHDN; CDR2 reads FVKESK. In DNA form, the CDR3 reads TGTGCCAGCAGCCAAGCTCGCGCCGCCAATTCACCCCTCCACTTT. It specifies CASSQARAANSPLHF.

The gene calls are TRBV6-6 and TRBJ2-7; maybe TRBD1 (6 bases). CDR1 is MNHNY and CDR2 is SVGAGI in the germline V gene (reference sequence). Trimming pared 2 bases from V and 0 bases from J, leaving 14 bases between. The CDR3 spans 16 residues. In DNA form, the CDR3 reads TGTGCCAGCAGTTACGCCGGACAGAGGAGCTCCTACGAGCAGTACTTC. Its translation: CASSYAGQRSSYEQYF.

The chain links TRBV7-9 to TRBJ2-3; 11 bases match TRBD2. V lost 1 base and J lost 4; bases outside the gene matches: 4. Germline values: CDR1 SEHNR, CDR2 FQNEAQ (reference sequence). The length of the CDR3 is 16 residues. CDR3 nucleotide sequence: TGTGCCAGCAGCTTAGGAACTAGCGGGAGCTCAGATACGCAGTATTTT. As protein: CASSLGTSGSSDTQYF. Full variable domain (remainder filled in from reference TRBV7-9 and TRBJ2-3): DTGVSQNPRHKITKRGQNVTFRCDPISEHNRLYWYRQTLGQGPEFLTYFQNEAQLEKSRLLSDRFSAERPKGSFSTLEIQRTEQGDSAMYLCASSLGTSGSSDTQYFGPGTRLTVL.

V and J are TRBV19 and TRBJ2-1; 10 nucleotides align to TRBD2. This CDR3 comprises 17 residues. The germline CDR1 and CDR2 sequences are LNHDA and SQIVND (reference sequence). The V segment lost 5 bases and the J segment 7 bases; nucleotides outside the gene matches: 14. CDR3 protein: CASSHGSPSGSSNEQFF. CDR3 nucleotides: TGTGCCAGTAGTCATGGCTCCCCTAGCGGGAGTTCAAATGAGCAGTTCTTC.

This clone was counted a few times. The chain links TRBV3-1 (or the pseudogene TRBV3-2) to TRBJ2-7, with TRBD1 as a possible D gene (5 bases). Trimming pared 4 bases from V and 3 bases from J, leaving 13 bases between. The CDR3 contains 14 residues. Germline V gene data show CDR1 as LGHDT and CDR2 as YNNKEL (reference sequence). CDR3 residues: CASSLSHQGYEQYF. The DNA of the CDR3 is TGTGCCAGCAGCCTGTCCCATCAGGGCTACGAGCAGTACTTC.

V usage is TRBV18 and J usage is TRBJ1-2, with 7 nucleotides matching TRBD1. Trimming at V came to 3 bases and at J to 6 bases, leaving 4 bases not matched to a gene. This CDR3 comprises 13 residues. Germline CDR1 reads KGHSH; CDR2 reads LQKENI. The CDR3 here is CASSPGTANGYTF. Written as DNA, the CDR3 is TGTGCCAGCTCACCCGGGACAGCCAATGGCTACACCTTC.